This T cell receptor (beta chain) came from a study of CD8+ T cells in alopecia areata. Study-level findings and limits: Lesional scalp exceeded normal scalp in clonality, especially in alopecia totalis/universalis.

Treatment indicated: oral pan-JAK inhibitor, 5-10 mg twice daily. The CDR3 has 13 amino acids. After removal of 7 bases from V and 1 base from J, the junction contained 5 bases not matched to a gene. Germline CDR1 SQVTM, CDR2 ANQGSEA. Reverse transcription of extracted RNA yielded cDNA, which provided the sequencing template. Sequencing used immunoSEQ multiplex PCR; TCRdb keeps in-frame clones, though not all of them. The sample contains about 220,000 clones, about three fifths of which appear only once. This clone was seen a few times. Its antigen is not known. The receptor was derived from a human donor with alopecia areata. The sequencing here drew on CD4+ T cells sorted from blood, taken at week 4, from a patient treated with tofacitinib. The V gene is TRBV29-1, the J gene TRBJ1-1; TRBD1 agrees at 8 bases. CDR3 region: CSGLGQGNTEAFF. As DNA, the CDR3 is TGCAGCGGGCTCGGACAGGGGAACACTGAAGCTTTCTTT.